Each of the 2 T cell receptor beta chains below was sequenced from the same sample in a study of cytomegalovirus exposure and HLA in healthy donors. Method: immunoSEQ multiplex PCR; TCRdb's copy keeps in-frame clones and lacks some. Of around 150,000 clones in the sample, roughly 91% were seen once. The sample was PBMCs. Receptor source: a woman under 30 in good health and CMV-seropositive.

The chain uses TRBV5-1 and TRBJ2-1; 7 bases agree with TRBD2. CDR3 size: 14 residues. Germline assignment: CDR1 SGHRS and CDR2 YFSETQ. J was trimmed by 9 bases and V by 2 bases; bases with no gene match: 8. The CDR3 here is CASSFRTRASEQFF. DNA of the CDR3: TGCGCCAGCAGCTTTAGGACTAGAGCGAGTGAGCAGTTCTTC.

The CDR3 loop is CASSLRQGAGGELFF. The CDR3 DNA sequence: TGCGCCAGCAGCCTCAGACAGGGGGCGGGCGGGGAGCTGTTTTTT. The V call is TRBV5-1, the J call TRBJ2-2, with 10 bases identical to TRBD1. The germline V gene encodes CDR1 SGHRS and CDR2 YFSETQ. The CDR3 consists of 15 residues. The V segment lost 4 bases and the J segment 7 bases; nucleotides outside the gene matches: 7.